This TCR beta chain is from a study of blood T cell repertoires in COVID-19. About the research overall: Samples came from the United States, Italy and Spain, spanning acute and convalescent COVID-19. T cells, B-cell-depleted T cells, or PBMCs provided the cDNA or gDNA that served as material.

Original processing methods: Estimates of nucleated cell counts were drawn from the amplification of reference gene primers. Produced via immunoSEQ multiplex PCR; TCRdb's table is partial and in-frame only. V and J calls and clone size are copied from that table; D and trimming were computed from the DNA. Altogether 110,000 or so clones are present, 70% to 90% being singletons, with the ten largest covering 8% to 8.5%. Germline CDR1 and CDR2: SGHTA and FQGNSA. This CDR3 has 12 amino acids. The V end was cut by 5 bases, the J end by 9 bases, with 13 bases between. This chain uses TRBV7-2 with TRBJ1-1, with D possibly matching TRBD1 (6 bases). This clonotype originated in a woman aged 70-85 years who had recovered from COVID-19. What was sequenced was peripheral blood. The DNA for the CDR3 is TGTGCCAGCAGCCGTGAGGACAGAAAAGCTTTCTTT. Translated: CASSREDRKAFF.